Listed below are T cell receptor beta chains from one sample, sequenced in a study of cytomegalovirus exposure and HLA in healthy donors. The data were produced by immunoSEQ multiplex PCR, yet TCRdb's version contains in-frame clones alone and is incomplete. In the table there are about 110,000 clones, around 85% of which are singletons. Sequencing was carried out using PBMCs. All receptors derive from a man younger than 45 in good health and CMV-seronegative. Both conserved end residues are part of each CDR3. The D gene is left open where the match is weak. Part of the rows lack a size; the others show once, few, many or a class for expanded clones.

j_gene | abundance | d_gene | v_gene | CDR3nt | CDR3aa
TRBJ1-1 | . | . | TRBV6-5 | TGTGCCAGCAGTTATTCTTCTTCGAACACTGAAGCTTTCTTT | CASSYSSSNTEAFF
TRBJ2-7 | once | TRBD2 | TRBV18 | TGTGCCAGCTCACCCTTGGCCAGCGGGGGGAAAAACGAGCAGTACTTC | CASSPLASGGKNEQYF
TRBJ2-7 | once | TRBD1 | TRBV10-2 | TGCGCCAGCAGACAGACAGGGTCCTTGGGGGAGCAGTACTTC | CASRQTGSLGEQYF
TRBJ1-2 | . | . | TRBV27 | TGTGCCAGCGCCCCCCGGGGGGCAGAAGGTGGCTACACCTTC | CASAPRGAEGGYTF
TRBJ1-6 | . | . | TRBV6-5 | TGTGCCAGCAGTCGCCCCGAGCCGAATTCACCCCTCCACTTT | CASSRPEPNSPLHF
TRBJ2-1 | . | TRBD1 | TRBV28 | TGTGCCAGCAGTCCCCTGGGACAGGGAAACAATGAGCAGTTCTTC | CASSPLGQGNNEQFF
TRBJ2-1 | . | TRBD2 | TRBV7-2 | TGTGCCAGCAGCCCAAGCGGGAGGGTGGAACAGTTCTTC | CASSPSGRVEQFF
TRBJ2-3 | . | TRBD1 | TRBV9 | TGTGCCAGCAGCGTAGCTCGGACAGGGTCGGATACGCAGTATTTT | CASSVARTGSDTQYF
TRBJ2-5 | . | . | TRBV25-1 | TGTGCCAGCAGTGAATTCTGTGGGGGCTGGGAGACCCAGTACTTC | CASSEFCGGWETQYF
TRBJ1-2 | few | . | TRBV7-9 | TGTGCCAGCAGGAGTAGAATTGACTATGGCTACACCTTC | CASRSRIDYGYTF
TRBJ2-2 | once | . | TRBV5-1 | TGCGCCAGCAGCCCGGTGAACACCGGGGAGCTGTTTTTT | CASSPVNTGELFF
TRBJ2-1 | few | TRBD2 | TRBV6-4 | TGTGCCAGCAGTGAATTGGCTAGCGGAAACAATGAGCAGTTCTTC | CASSELASGNNEQFF
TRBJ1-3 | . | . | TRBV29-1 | TGCAGCGTCCGAGGCGGGTTCTCTGGAAACACCATATATTTT | CSVRGGFSGNTIYF
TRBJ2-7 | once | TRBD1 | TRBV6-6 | TGTGCCAGCAGCTCCGGGACAGGGGGCGTCGAGCAGTACTTC | CASSSGTGGVEQYF
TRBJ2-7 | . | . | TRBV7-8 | TGTGCCAGCAGCTTATTACTGAACAGGGTTTTCTACGAGCAGTACTTC | CASSLLLNRVFYEQYF
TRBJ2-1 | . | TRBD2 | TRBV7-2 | TGTGCCAGCAGTTTTACTAGCGGGAGAAGTCATGAGCAGTTCTTC | CASSFTSGRSHEQFF
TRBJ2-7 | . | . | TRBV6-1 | TGTGCCAGCACCTTACCGACAGGATGGGGCGAGCAGTACTTC | CASTLPTGWGEQYF
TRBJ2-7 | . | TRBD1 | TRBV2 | TGTGCCAGCAGGCACTCCGGGACAGGGTTGAACGAGCAGTACTTC | CASRHSGTGLNEQYF
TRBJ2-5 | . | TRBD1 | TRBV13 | TGTGCCAGCAGCTACCGGGACAGGAAATCCCAAGAGACCCAGTACTTC | CASSYRDRKSQETQYF
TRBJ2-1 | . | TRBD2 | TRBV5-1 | TGCGCCAGCAGCTGGGGACTAGCGGGAGCCTACAATGAGCAGTTCTTC | CASSWGLAGAYNEQFF
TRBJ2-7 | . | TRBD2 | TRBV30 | TGTGCCTGGAGCCTAGCGGGGGCCCGGGAGCAGTACTTC | CAWSLAGAREQYF
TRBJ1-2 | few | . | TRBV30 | TGTGCCTGGAGTGTATCGAGGCAGGGGAGAAACTATGGCTACACCTTC | CAWSVSRQGRNYGYTF